A selection of T cell receptor beta chains follows, all from one sample in a study of T cell changes during pregnancy in multiple sclerosis. This table comes from immunoSEQ multiplex PCR, and its TCRdb copy is limited to in-frame clones, with some not included. The table records tens of thousands of clones, just over 90% of them present only once. Material: peripheral blood, obtained in the first trimester of pregnancy. The origin of the receptors is a female donor in good health, enrolled as a control in a pregnancy study. The CDR3 runs from the conserved cysteine through the conserved F or W. A D gene is named only where the DNA matches it firmly. Some rows mark clone size as missing; the rest say once, few, many or name a class of expanded clone.

.	.	TRBV6-5	TRBJ2-7	CAAVSGNSYEQYF	TGCGCCGCGGTGAGCGGAAATTCCTACGAGCAGTACTTC
.	TRBD1	TRBV29-1	TRBJ2-1	CSATGTGYNEQFF	TGCAGCGCAACCGGGACAGGTTACAATGAGCAGTTCTTC
.	.	TRBV19	TRBJ2-2	CASHQGAFSGELFF	TGTGCCAGTCACCAAGGGGCATTCAGCGGGGAGCTGTTTTTT
.	.	TRBV6-1	TRBJ1-1	CASSPRGGSTEAFF	TGTGCCAGCAGTCCAAGGGGGGGGAGCACTGAAGCTTTCTTT
.	.	TRBV19	TRBJ2-7	CASSITTGVPYEQYF	TGTGCCAGTAGTATCACGACAGGTGTACCCTACGAGCAGTACTTC
once	.	TRBV27	TRBJ2-5	CASSLSYNHQETQYF	TGTGCCAGCAGTTTATCTTATAATCACCAAGAGACCCAGTACTTC
.	TRBD1	TRBV6-1	TRBJ2-1	CASTGQGQVDEQFF	TGTGCCAGCACCGGACAGGGGCAGGTCGATGAGCAGTTCTTC
.	.	TRBV5-4	TRBJ2-1	CASSLWGGLLDYNEQFF	TGTGCCAGCAGCTTGTGGGGTGGACTGTTAGACTACAATGAGCAGTTCTTC
medium-sized	TRBD1	TRBV6-5	TRBJ1-1	CATGPADRMNTEAFF	TGTGCCACCGGACCAGCGGACAGGATGAACACTGAAGCTTTCTTT
.	.	TRBV28	TRBJ2-5	CASSLLATQETQYF	TGTGCCAGCAGTTTACTAGCTACCCAAGAGACCCAGTACTTC
.	TRBD1	TRBV28	TRBJ2-1	CASSLSGTGELRQFF	TGTGCCAGCAGTCTCTCCGGGACAGGGGAGTTAAGGCAGTTCTTC
.	.	TRBV30	TRBJ1-1	CAWSVQESTEAFF	TGTGCCTGGAGTGTGCAGGAAAGCACTGAAGCTTTCTTT
few	TRBD1	TRBV6-5	TRBJ1-6	CASRRQGYNSPLHF	TGTGCCAGCAGGAGACAGGGCTATAATTCACCCCTCCACTTT
.	.	TRBV9	TRBJ2-3	CASSGTGTDTQYF	TGTGCCAGCAGCGGGACAGGCACAGATACGCAGTATTTT
.	.	TRBV5-1	TRBJ2-1	CASMVLAGPNYNEQFF	TGCGCCAGCATGGTCCTCGCGGGACCGAATTACAATGAGCAGTTCTTC
.	TRBD1	TRBV7-9	TRBJ1-1	CASSLPTGQLAFF	TGTGCCAGCAGCTTACCAACGGGACAGCTAGCTTTCTTT
once	.	TRBV30	TRBJ2-3	CAWGRESTDTQYF	TGTGCCTGGGGACGGGAAAGCACAGATACGCAGTATTTT
.	TRBD2	TRBV7-6	TRBJ2-1	CASSLRASGDIYNEQFF	TGTGCCAGCAGCTTACGGGCTAGCGGCGACATTTACAATGAGCAGTTCTTC
.	.	TRBV19	TRBJ2-3	CASRPPPGLTSTDTQYF	TGTGCCAGTAGACCACCCCCGGGACTTACTAGCACAGATACGCAGTATTTT
few	.	TRBV19	TRBJ2-1	CASSIGAGATYNEQFF	TGTGCCAGTAGTATAGGGGCGGGGGCCACCTACAATGAGCAGTTCTTC
.	TRBD1	TRBV27	TRBJ1-2	CASSLSGQGSSYGYTF	TGTGCCAGCAGTTTATCAGGACAGGGATCTAGCTATGGCTACACCTTC
.	TRBD1	TRBV5-1	TRBJ1-6	CASSGTGYALHF	TGCGCCAGCAGCGGGACAGGGTATGCCCTCCACTTT
.	.	TRBV4-1	TRBJ2-7	CASSRGSGGSYEQYF	TGCGCCAGCAGCCGCGGGTCAGGGGGGAGTTACGAGCAGTACTTC
.	.	TRBV30	TRBJ1-4	CAWTAGRGEKLFF	TGTGCCTGGACGGCAGGGCGAGGAGAAAAACTGTTTTTT